Presented here are 4 T cell receptor beta chains from one specimen sequenced in a study of shared clonotypes between healthy human individuals. The table came from immunoSEQ multiplex PCR; TCRdb's copy has only in-frame clones and leaves some out. The sample has over 2 million clones; roughly 94% are singletons. Naive CD8 isolation took CD45RO-negative cells positively selected for CCR7 and excluded terminally differentiated effector memory CD45RA+ cells. Sequencing used naive CD8+ T cells sorted from blood. These receptor sequences come from a young man in good health.

The chain couples TRBV25-1 to TRBJ2-7; D not certain. In germline, CDR1 is MGHDK, CDR2 SYGVNS. The ends were cut back, 4 bases at V and 0 bases at J, with 7 bases in the middle. The CDR3 is made up of 13 amino acids. The CDR3 sequence: CASSGGSSYEQYF. CDR3 in DNA: TGTGCCAGCAGTGGTGGCAGCTCCTACGAGCAGTACTTC.

The genes are TRBV10-3 and TRBJ2-1; the match to TRBD1 covers 7 bases. The CDR3 runs to 17 residues. J was trimmed by 6 bases and V by 3 bases; bases with no gene match: 14. From germline, CDR1 is ENHRY and CDR2 SYGVKD. CDR3: CAISDPAGTAVGNEQFF. Here the CDR3 DNA reads TGTGCCATCAGTGATCCCGCCGGGACAGCGGTAGGCAATGAGCAGTTCTTC.

The chain links TRBV27 to TRBJ1-2; TRBD1 matches at 8 bases. The germline V gene has CDR1 MNHEY and CDR2 SMNVEV (reference sequence). The ends lost 2 bases at V and 6 bases at J; junction bases unmatched: 8. The CDR3 extends over 15 amino acids. The CDR3 bases are TGTGCCAGCAGTTTAGGGTGGGGCAGGGGGCATGGCTACACCTTC. Amino acid sequence: CASSLGWGRGHGYTF.

The rearrangement joins TRBV6-5 to TRBJ2-1; 9 bases agree with TRBD1. The trim removed 4 bases at V and 8 bases at J, leaving 6 bases unmatched. CDR3 size: 14 residues. CDR1 MNHEY and CDR2 SVGAGI come from the germline V gene. Written as DNA, the CDR3 is TGTGCCAGCAGTTCCGGGACAGGGATCCATGAGCAGTTCTTC. It translates to CASSSGTGIHEQFF.